The next 14 T cell receptor beta chains were all read from a single sample in a study of blood T cell repertoires in COVID-19. Using immunoSEQ multiplex PCR, the repertoire was profiled, and TCRdb retains in-frame clones only, with some absent. The sample shows some 220,000 clones, 75% to 85% of them seen only once. Sequenced material: peripheral blood. The receptors stem from a woman in her 70s with COVID-19, enrolled during active disease.

The chain carries TRBV10-1 and TRBJ2-2; 8 positions agree with TRBD2. The CDR3 consists of 13 residues. From germline, CDR1 is WNHNN and CDR2 SYGVQD (reference sequence). After removal of 6 bases from V and 6 bases from J, the junction contained 3 bases not matched to a gene. CDR3 in DNA: TGCGCCAGCAGCCAAGCGGGAGCCGGGGAGCTGTTTTTT. It specifies CASSQAGAGELFF.

Only a few counts were recorded for this clone. The rearrangement uses TRBV20-1 and TRBJ2-1; no reliable D call. The CDR3 covers 11 residues. The V end lost 4 bases, the J end lost 5 bases, and 6 bases lay between the germline ends. Germline-derived CDR1 and CDR2 are DFQATT and SNEGSKA (reference sequence). CDR3 loop: CSANNNNEQFF. In DNA, the CDR3 is TGCAGTGCTAATAATAACAATGAGCAGTTCTTC.

The chain links TRBV18 to TRBJ2-2; D may be TRBD1 (6 bases). Germline V lookup: CDR1 KGHSH, CDR2 LQKENI. The CDR3 is 15 amino acids. V lost 3 bases and J lost 1, with 9 bases in between. The CDR3: CASSPTGKNTGELFF. The CDR3 region has the DNA TGTGCCAGCTCACCCACAGGGAAGAACACCGGGGAGCTGTTTTTT.

This chain uses TRBV5-1 with TRBJ1-1; D is ambiguous. The germline V gene has CDR1 SGHRS and CDR2 YFSETQ. The V gene lost 2 bases and the J gene lost 1 base, with 9 bases spanning the gap. The CDR3 spans 14 residues. The CDR3 coding sequence is TGCGCCAGCAGCTTACTGCCCCCGAACACTGAAGCTTTCTTT. Translation: CASSLLPPNTEAFF.

The chain uses TRBV19 and TRBJ1-5; D not certain. Per the germline V gene, CDR1 is LNHDA and CDR2 is SQIVND (reference sequence). The CDR3 covers 14 residues. V shed 1 base and J shed 0 bases, with 4 bases lying between them. CDR3 sequence: CASSIADSNQPQHF. For the CDR3, the DNA is TGTGCCAGTAGTATAGCAGATAGCAATCAGCCCCAGCATTTT. Variable domain in full (rest from reference TRBV19 and TRBJ1-5): DGGITQSPKYLFRKEGQNVTLSCEQNLNHDAMYWYRQDPGQGLRLIYYSQIVNDFQKGDIAEGYSVSREKKESFPLTVTSAQKNPTAFYLCASSIADSNQPQHFGDGTRLSIL.

V and J are TRBV7-2 and TRBJ1-6; TRBD1 agrees at 8 bases. The CDR3 is 17 residues long. With V trimmed by 2 bases and J by 10 bases, 13 bases remained unmatched. Germline CDR1 reads SGHTA; CDR2 reads FQGNSA. The CDR3 nucleotides are TGTGCCAGCAGCTTAACGGGTCGGCAGGGGGCAAGGTCACCCCTCCACTTT. Its protein product is CASSLTGRQGARSPLHF.

The V call is TRBV4-1, the J call TRBJ2-1, with 11 bases that match TRBD2. The CDR3 contains 15 residues. V gave up 2 bases and J gave up 6 bases; unmatched junction bases: 3. CDR1 is MGHRA and CDR2 is YSYEKL in the germline V gene. In DNA, the CDR3 is TGCGCCAGCAGCCAAAGACTAGCGGGACCCAATGAGCAGTTCTTC. It codes for CASSQRLAGPNEQFF.

The chain employs TRBV7-2 and TRBJ2-3; D gene ambiguous. The V end lost 1 base, the J end lost 0 bases, and 11 bases lay between the germline ends. Per the germline V gene, CDR1 is SGHTA and CDR2 is FQGNSA. The CDR3 is 16 amino acids. The CDR3 reads CASSLGVRLSTDTQYF. For the CDR3, the DNA is TGTGCCAGCAGCTTAGGGGTGCGACTTAGCACAGATACGCAGTATTTT.

V and J are TRBV5-1 and TRBJ1-2; D remains ambiguous. Trimming removed 0 bases from V and 4 bases from J, with 19 bases in between. The CDR3 contains 17 residues. Germline loops: CDR1 SGHRS, CDR2 YFSETQ. The CDR3 bases are TGCGCCAGCAGCTTGGCCCCTGGCCTGGACGGGAGCTATGGCTACACCTTC. Its protein is CASSLAPGLDGSYGYTF.

The rearrangement joins TRBV6-6 to TRBJ2-3; TRBD2 aligns across 8 bases. The J segment lost 0 bases and the V segment lost 6 bases, leaving 8 bases of the junction unmatched. The CDR3 extends over 16 amino acids. Germline CDR1 is MNHNY and CDR2 is SVGAGI (reference sequence). Written as DNA, the CDR3 is TGTGCCAGCAGGACGGTCACTAGCGGTAGCACAGATACGCAGTATTTT. Translating it yields CASRTVTSGSTDTQYF.

This clone was counted only a few times. The chain links TRBV9 to TRBJ2-3; D unresolved. Germline V CDR1 and CDR2: SGDLS, YYNGEE. The CDR3 is 16 residues long. Trimming pared 0 bases from V and 1 base from J, leaving 12 bases between. CDR3 coding DNA: TGTGCCAGCAGCGTAGGGCTAGATCGAGGCACAGATACGCAGTATTTT. Protein sequence: CASSVGLDRGTDTQYF.

The chain carries TRBV28 and TRBJ1-5, with TRBD1 matching over 9 bases. V trimming: 6 bases; J trimming: 7 bases; junction bases outside the gene matches: 10. Germline V gene lookup returns CDR1 MDHEN and CDR2 SYDVKM. This CDR3 is built from 15 residues. The CDR3 nucleotides are TGTGCCAGCAGCCTCAACAGGGGGCTTGTACAGCCCCAGCATTTT. Protein sequence: CASSLNRGLVQPQHF.

The chain combines TRBV5-1 with TRBJ1-6, with unresolved D. Germline CDR1 is SGHRS and CDR2 is YFSETQ. This CDR3 has 15 amino acids. Trimming removed 4 bases at V and 5 bases at J, with 13 bases between. The CDR3: CASSATGKNNSPLHF. Here the CDR3 DNA reads TGCGCCAGCAGCGCCACCGGGAAAAATAATTCACCCCTCCACTTT. Full variable domain (outside the CDR3, taken from reference TRBV5-1 and TRBJ1-6): KAGVTQTPRYLIKTRGQQVTLSCSPISGHRSVSWYQQTPGQGLQFLFEYFSETQRNKGNFPGRFSGRQFSNSRSEMNVSTLELGDSALYLCASSATGKNNSPLHFGNGTRLTVT.

This rearrangement joins TRBV7-9 to TRBJ2-1; D is perhaps TRBD2 (6 bases). The V end was cut by 4 bases, the J end by 6 bases, with 7 bases between. The germline V gene has CDR1 SEHNR and CDR2 FQNEAQ (reference sequence). This CDR3 is 12 amino acids long. The CDR3 loop reads CASSSTSNEQFF. DNA for the CDR3: TGTGCCAGCAGCTCGACTAGCAATGAGCAGTTCTTC. Full variable domain (remainder filled in from reference TRBV7-9 and TRBJ2-1): DTGVSQNPRHKITKRGQNVTFRCDPISEHNRLYWYRQTLGQGPEFLTYFQNEAQLEKSRLLSDRFSAERPKGSFSTLEIQRTEQGDSAMYLCASSSTSNEQFFGPGTRLTVL.